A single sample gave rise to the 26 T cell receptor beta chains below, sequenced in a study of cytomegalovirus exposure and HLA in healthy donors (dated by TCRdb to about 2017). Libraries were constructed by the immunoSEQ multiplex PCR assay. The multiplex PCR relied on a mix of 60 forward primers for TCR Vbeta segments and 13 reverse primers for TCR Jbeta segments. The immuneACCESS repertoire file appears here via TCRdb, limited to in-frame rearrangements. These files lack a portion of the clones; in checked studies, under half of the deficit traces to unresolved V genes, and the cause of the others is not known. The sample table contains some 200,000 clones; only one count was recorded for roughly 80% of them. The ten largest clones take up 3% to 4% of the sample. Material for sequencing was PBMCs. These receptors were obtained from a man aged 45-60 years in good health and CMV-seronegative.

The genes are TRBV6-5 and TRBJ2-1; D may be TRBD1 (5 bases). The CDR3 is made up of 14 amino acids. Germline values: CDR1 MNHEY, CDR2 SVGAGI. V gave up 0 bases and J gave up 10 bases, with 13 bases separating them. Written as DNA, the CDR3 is TGTGCCAGCAGTTACTCGACAGATTTAGGAGAGCAGTTCTTC. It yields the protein CASSYSTDLGEQFF.

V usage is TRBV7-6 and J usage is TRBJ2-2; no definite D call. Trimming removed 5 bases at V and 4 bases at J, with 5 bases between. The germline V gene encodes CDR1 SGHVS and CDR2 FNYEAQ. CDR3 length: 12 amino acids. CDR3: CASSRATGELFF. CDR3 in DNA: TGTGCCAGCAGCCGAGCCACCGGGGAGCTGTTTTTT.

The CDR3 sequence is CASSPDGTNYGYTF. The CDR3 DNA reads TGTGCCAGCTCACCAGACGGGACTAACTATGGCTACACCTTC. This chain connects TRBV18 to TRBJ1-2, with D unclear. The CDR3 runs to 14 residues. Trimming cost V 2 bases and J 0 bases, with 7 bases left between them. Looked up from germline, CDR1 is KGHSH and CDR2 is LQKENI.

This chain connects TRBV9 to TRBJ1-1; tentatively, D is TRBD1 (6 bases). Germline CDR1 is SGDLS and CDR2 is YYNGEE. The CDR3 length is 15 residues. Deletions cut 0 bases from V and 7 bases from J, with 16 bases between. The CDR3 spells CASSVAGAPGNEAFF. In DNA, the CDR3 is TGTGCCAGCAGCGTAGCAGGGGCCCCAGGAAATGAAGCTTTCTTT.

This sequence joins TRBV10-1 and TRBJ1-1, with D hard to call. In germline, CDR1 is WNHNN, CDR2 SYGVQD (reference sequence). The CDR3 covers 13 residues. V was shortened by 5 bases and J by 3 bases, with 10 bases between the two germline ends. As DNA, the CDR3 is TGCGCCAGCAGTCCTAGAATGGACACTGAAGCTTTCTTT. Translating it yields CASSPRMDTEAFF.

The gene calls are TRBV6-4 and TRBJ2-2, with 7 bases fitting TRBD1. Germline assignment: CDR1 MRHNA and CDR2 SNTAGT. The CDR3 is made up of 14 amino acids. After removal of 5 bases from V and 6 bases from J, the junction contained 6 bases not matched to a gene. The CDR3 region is CASSWTGGAGELFF. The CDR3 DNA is TGTGCCAGCAGTTGGACAGGCGGTGCCGGGGAGCTGTTTTTT.

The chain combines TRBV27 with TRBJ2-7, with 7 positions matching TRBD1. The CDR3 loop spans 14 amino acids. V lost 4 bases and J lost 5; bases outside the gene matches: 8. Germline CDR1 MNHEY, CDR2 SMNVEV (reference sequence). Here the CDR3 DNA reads TGTGCCAGCAGTTCCGACAGGGACGTAAACGAGCAGTACTTC. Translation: CASSSDRDVNEQYF.

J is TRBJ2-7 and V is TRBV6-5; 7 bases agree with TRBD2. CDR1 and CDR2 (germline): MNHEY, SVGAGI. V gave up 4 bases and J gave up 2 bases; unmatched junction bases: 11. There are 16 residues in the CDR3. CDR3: CASSWAPGLPAYEQYF. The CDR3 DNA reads TGTGCCAGCAGTTGGGCCCCGGGACTACCCGCCTACGAGCAGTACTTC.

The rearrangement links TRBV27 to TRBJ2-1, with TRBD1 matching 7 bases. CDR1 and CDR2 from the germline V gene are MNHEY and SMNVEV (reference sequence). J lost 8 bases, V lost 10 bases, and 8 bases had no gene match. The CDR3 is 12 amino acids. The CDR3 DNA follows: TGTGCCACCCACAGGGGTTTGGATGAGCAGTTCTTC. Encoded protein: CATHRGLDEQFF.

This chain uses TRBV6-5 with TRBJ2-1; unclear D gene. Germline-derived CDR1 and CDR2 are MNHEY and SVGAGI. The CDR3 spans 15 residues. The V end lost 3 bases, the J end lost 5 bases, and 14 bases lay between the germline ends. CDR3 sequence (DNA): TGTGCCAGCAGTTATACGGTGCCAGGAAACAATGAGCAGTTCTTC. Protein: CASSYTVPGNNEQFF.

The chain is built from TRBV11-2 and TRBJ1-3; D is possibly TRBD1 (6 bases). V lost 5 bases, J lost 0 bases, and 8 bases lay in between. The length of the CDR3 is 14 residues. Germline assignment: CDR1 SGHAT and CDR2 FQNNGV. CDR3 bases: TGTGCCAGCAGCCTGACAGGCTCTGGAAACACCATATATTTT. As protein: CASSLTGSGNTIYF.

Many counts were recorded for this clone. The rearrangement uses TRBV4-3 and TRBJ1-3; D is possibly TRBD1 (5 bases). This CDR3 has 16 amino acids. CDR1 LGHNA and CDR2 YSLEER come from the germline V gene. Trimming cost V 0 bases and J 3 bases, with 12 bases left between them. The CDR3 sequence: CASSQDQGAFGNTIYF. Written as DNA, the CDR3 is TGCGCCAGCAGCCAAGATCAAGGGGCTTTTGGAAACACCATATATTTT.

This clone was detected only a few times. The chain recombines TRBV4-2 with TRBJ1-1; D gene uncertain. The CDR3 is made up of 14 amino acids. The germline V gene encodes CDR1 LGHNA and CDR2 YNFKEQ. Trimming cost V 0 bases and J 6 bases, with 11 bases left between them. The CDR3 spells CASSQDDGLPEAFF. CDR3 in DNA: TGTGCCAGCAGCCAAGATGACGGACTCCCTGAAGCTTTCTTT.

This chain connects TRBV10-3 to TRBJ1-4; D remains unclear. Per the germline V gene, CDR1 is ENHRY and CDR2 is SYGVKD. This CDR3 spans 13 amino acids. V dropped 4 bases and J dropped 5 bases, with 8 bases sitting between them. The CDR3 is CAISVVANEKLFF. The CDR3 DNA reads TGTGCCATCAGTGTTGTGGCAAATGAAAAACTGTTTTTT.

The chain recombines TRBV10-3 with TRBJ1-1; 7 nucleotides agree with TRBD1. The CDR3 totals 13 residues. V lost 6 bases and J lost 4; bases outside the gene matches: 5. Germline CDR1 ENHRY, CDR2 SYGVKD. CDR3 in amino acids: CAIRTGVITEAFF. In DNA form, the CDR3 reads TGTGCCATCAGAACAGGGGTGATCACTGAAGCTTTCTTT.

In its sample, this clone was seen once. CDR3 residues: CASSPTYNEQFF. CDR3 bases: TGTGCCAGCAGCCCGACATACAATGAGCAGTTCTTC. The rearrangement joins TRBV7-2 to TRBJ2-1; D unclear. V gave up 5 bases and J gave up 4 bases, with 6 bases separating them. This CDR3 comprises 12 residues. CDR1 and CDR2 from the germline V gene are SGHTA and FQGNSA.

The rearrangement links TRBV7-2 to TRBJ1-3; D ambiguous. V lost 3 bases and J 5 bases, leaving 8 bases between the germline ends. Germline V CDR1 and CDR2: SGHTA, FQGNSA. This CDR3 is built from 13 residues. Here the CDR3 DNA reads TGTGCCAGCAGCTTGGGCAAAAGAAACACCATATATTTT. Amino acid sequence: CASSLGKRNTIYF.

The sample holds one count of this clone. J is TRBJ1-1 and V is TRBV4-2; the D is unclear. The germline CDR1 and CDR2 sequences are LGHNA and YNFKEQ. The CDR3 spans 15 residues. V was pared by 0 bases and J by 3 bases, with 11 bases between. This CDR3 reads CASSQDSWTDTEAFF. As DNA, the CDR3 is TGTGCCAGCAGCCAAGATTCGTGGACTGACACTGAAGCTTTCTTT.

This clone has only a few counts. The CDR3, as DNA: TGTGCCAGCAGTGAACAAGGGGCGAATCAGCCCCAGCATTTT. This encodes CASSEQGANQPQHF. This sequence joins TRBV2 and TRBJ1-5, with a tentative D call TRBD1 (5 bases). Trimming took 2 bases from V and 4 from J, leaving 9 bases between them. Germline V gene data show CDR1 as SNHLY and CDR2 as FYNNEI. The CDR3 runs to 14 residues.

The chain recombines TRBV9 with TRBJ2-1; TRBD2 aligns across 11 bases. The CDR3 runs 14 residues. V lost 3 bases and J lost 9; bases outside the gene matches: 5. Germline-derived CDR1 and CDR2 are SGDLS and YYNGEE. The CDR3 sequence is CASSATSGGAEQFF. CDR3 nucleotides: TGTGCCAGCAGCGCAACTAGCGGGGGTGCTGAGCAGTTCTTC. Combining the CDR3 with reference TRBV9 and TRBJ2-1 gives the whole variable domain DSGVTQTPKHLITATGQRVTLRCSPRSGDLSVYWYQQSLDQGLQFLIQYYNGEERAKGNILERFSAQQFPDLHSELNLSSLELGDSALYFCASSATSGGAEQFFGPGTRLTVL.

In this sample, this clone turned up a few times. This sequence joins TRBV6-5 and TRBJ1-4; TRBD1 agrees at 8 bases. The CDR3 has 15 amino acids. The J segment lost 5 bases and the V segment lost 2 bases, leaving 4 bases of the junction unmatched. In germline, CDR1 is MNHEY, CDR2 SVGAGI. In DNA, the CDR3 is TGTGCCAGCAGTTACACGACAGGGGAGAATGAAAAACTGTTTTTT. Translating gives CASSYTTGENEKLFF.

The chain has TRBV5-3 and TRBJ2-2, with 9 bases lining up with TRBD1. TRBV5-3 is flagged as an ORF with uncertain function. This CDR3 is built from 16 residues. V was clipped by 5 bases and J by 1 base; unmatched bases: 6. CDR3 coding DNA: TGTGCCAGAAGTCGTAGGGGACAGGGGAACACCGGGGAGCTGTTTTTT. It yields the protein CARSRRGQGNTGELFF.

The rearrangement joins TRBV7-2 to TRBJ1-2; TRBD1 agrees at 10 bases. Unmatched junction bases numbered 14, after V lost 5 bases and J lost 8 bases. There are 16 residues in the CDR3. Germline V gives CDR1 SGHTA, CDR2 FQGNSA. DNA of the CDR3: TGTGCCAGCAGCCCTCTTCCGGGACAGGGGACAGAGGGCTACACCTTC. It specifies CASSPLPGQGTEGYTF.

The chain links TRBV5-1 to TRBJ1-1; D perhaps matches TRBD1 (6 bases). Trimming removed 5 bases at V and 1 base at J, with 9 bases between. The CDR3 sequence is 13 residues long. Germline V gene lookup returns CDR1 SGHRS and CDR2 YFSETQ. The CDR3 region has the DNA TGCGCCAGCAGATTAGGGGGGAACACTGAAGCTTTCTTT. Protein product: CASRLGGNTEAFF.

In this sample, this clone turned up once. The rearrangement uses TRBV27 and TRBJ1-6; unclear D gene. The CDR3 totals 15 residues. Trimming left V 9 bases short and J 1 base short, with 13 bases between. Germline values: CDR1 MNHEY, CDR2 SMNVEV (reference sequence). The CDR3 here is CASSAGGSYNSPLHF. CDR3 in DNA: TGTGCCAGTAGCGCCGGTGGGTCCTATAATTCACCCCTCCACTTT.

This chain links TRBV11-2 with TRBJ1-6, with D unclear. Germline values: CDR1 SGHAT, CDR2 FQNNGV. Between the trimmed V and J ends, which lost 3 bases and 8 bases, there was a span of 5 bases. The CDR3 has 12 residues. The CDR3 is CASSFPDSPLHF. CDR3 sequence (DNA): TGTGCCAGCAGCTTCCCAGATTCACCCCTCCACTTT.